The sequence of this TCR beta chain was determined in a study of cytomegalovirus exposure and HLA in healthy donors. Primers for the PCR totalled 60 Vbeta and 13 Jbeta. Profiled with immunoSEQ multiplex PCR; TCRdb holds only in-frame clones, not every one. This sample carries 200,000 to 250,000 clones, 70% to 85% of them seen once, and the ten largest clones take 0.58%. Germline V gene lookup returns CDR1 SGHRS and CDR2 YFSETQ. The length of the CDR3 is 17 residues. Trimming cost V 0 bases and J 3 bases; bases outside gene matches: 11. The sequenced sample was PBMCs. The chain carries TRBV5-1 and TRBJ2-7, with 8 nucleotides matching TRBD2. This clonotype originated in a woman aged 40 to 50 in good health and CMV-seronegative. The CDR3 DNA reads TGCGCCAGCAGCTTGGATCCCCCAGCGGGGGTTAACTACGAGCAGTACTTC. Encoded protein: CASSLDPPAGVNYEQYF.